The present T cell receptor (beta chain) was sequenced within a study of STAT5B mutations in CD4+ large granular lymphocyte leukemia. Sequencing was performed with immunoSEQ multiplex PCR; in TCRdb, only in-frame clones are kept and a portion is missing. This sample has about 35,000 clones; 65% to 70% occur once, and the top ten carry under 2%. This CDR3 is built from 12 residues. Looked up from germline, CDR1 is MDHEN and CDR2 is SYDVKM. V was clipped by 4 bases and J by 12 bases, with 16 bases between them. The source material was CD4+ T cells from blood buffy coats. The TCR sequence derives from a human donor in good health. The chain carries TRBV28 and TRBJ2-7; D remains unclear. DNA of the CDR3: TGTGCCAGCAGTTCTCCTGACGGCACCGGGTACTTC. Protein product: CASSSPDGTGYF.